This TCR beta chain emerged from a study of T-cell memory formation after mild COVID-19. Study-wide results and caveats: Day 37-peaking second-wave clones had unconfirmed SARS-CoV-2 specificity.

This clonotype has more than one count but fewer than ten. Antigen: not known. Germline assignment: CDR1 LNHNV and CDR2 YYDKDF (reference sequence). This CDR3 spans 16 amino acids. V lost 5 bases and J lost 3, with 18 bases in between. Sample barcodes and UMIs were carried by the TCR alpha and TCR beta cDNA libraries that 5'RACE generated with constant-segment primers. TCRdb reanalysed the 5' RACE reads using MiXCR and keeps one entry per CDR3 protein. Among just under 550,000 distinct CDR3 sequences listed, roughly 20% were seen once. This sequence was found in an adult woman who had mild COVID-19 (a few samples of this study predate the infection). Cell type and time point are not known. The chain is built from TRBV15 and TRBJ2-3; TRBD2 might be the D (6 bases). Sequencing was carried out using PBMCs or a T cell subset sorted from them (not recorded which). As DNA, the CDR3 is TGTGCCACCAGCGGGTCAGCGGGCCGAATTACAGATACGCAGTATTTT. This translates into CATSGSAGRITDTQYF.